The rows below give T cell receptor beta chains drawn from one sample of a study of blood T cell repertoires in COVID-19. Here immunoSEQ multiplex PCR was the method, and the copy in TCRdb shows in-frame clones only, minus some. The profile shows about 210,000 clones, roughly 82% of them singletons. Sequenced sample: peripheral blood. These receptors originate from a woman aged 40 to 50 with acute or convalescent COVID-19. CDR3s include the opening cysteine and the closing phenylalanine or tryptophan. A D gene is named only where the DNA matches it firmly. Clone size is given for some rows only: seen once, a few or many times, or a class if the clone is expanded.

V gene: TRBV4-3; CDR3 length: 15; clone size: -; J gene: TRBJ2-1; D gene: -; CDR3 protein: CASSRVQSSYNEQFF; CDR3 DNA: TGCGCCAGCAGCCGCGTCCAAAGCTCCTACAATGAGCAGTTCTTC
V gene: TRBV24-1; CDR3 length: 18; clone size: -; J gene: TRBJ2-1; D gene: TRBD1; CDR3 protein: CATSDSIVGQGAYNEQFF; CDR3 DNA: TGTGCCACCAGTGATTCCATCGTGGGACAGGGGGCCTACAATGAGCAGTTCTTC
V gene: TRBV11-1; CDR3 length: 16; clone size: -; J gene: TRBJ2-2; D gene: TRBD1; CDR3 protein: CASSSRRTGSTGELFF; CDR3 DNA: TGTGCCAGCAGCTCGCGGAGGACAGGGTCTACCGGGGAGCTGTTTTTT
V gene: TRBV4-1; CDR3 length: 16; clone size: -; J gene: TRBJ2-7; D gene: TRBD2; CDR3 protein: CASSHGGTSGVYEQYF; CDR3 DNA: TGCGCCAGCAGCCATGGCGGGACTAGCGGGGTCTACGAGCAGTACTTC
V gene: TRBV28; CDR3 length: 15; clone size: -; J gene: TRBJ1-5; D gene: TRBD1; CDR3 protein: CASSPGTGAGQPQHF; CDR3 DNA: TGTGCCAGCAGCCCAGGGACAGGGGCCGGTCAGCCCCAGCATTTT
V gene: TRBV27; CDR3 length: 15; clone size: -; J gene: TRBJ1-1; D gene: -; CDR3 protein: CASSFSLAADTEAFF; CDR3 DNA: TGTGCCAGCAGTTTTTCACTGGCGGCGGACACTGAAGCTTTCTTT
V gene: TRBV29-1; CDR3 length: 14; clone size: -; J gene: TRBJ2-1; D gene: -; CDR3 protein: CSVDGGFLYNEQFF; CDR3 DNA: TGCAGCGTTGATGGCGGATTTCTCTACAATGAGCAGTTCTTC
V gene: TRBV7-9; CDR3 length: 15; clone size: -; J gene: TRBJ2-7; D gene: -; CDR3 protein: CASSPEGRGGNEQYF; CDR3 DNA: TGTGCCAGCAGCCCGGAAGGACGCGGGGGCAACGAGCAGTACTTC
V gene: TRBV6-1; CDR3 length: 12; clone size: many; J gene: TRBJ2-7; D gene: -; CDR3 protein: CASSEDGYEQYF; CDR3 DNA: TGTGCCAGCAGTGAAGACGGTTACGAGCAGTACTTC
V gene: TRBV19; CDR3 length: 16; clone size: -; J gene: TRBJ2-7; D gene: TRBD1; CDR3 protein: CASSTYRGARSYEQYF; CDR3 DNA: TGTGCCAGTAGTACCTACAGGGGGGCCCGCTCCTACGAGCAGTACTTC
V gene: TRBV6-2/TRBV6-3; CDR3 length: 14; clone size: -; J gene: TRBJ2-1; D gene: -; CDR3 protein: CASSLRNFNNEQFF; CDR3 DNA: TGTGCCAGCAGTTTGCGGAATTTTAACAATGAGCAGTTCTTC
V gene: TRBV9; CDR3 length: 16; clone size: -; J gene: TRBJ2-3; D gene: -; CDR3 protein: CASSDERRGGKDTQYF; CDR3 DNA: TGTGCCAGCAGCGACGAGCGGAGGGGGGGCAAAGATACGCAGTATTTT
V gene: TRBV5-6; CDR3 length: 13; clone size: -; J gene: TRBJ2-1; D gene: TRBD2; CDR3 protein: CASAGVTHNEQFF; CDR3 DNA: TGTGCCAGTGCGGGGGTTACACACAATGAGCAGTTCTTC
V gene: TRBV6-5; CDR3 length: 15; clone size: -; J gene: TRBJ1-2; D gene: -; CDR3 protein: CASSYSGATVGGYTF; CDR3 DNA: TGTGCCAGCAGTTACTCGGGTGCGACGGTGGGCGGCTACACCTTC
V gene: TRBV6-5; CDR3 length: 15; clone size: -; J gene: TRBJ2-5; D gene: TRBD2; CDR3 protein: CASLVLAGRMETQYF; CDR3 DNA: TGTGCCAGCCTAGTACTAGCGGGGCGAATGGAGACCCAGTACTTC
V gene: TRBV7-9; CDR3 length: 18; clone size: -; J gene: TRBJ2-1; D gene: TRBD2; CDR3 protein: CASSLTSGSMKAYNEQFF; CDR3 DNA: TGTGCCAGCAGCTTAACTAGCGGGAGTATGAAGGCCTACAATGAGCAGTTCTTC
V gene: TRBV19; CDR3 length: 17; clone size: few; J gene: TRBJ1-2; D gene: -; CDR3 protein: CASIPGQTRATDYGYTF; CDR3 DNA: TGTGCCAGTATCCCAGGGCAGACGCGTGCTACTGATTATGGCTACACCTTC
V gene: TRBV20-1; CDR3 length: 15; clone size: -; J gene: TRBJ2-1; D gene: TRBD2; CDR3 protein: CSASYLAGGTNEQFF; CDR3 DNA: TGCAGTGCTAGTTACCTAGCGGGGGGTACGAATGAGCAGTTCTTC
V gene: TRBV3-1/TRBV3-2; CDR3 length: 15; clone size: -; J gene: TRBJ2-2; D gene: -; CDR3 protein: CASSQVSFLTGELFF; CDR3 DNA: TGTGCCAGCAGCCAAGTAAGCTTTCTGACCGGGGAGCTGTTTTTT
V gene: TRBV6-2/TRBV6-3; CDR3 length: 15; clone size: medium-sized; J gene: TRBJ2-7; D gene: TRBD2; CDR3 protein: CASSYGTSGSYEQYF; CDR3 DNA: TGTGCCAGCAGTTACGGGACTAGCGGATCCTACGAGCAGTACTTC
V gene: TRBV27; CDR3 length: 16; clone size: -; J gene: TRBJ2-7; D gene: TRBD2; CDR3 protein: CASSTTTSGRAYEQYF; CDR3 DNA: TGTGCCAGCAGTACCACGACTAGCGGGAGGGCCTACGAGCAGTACTTC
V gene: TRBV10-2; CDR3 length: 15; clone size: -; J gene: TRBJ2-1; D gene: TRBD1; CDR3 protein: CASTPTGGLRNEQFF; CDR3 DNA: TGCGCCAGCACCCCAACAGGGGGGTTGAGGAATGAGCAGTTCTTC
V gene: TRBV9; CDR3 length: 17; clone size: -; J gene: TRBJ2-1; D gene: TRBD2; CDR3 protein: CASSVASGLAGPNEQFF; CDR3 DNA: TGTGCCAGCAGCGTGGCATCGGGACTAGCGGGCCCCAATGAGCAGTTCTTC